These 26 T cell receptor beta chains came from one sample sequenced in a study of T cells in Graves' hyperthyroidism and ophthalmopathy. The CDR3 regions of TCR beta were amplified from RNA transcripts. TCR CDR3 regions were first amplified by RT-PCR with HTBI primers. MiXCR, applied by TCRdb to the multiplex PCR reads, yields one record per CDR3 protein. The sample has 450,000 to 700,000 distinct CDR3 sequences, roughly 50% seen once. Material: peripheral blood or thyroid tissue (not recorded which). These receptors originate from an adult woman with Graves' disease, either hyperthyroidism or ophthalmopathy (not recorded which).

This clonotype has a handful of counts. One junction end does not reproduce the germline sequence, and a read error may be involved. This chain links TRBV10-3 with TRBJ1-1, with 8 bases lining up with TRBD1. CDR1 and CDR2 (germline): ENHRY, SYGVKD. CDR3 length: 15 residues. In DNA, the CDR3 is TGTGCCATCAGTGAGACAGGGGGGATGAACACTGAGGCTTTCTTT. Encoded protein: CAISETGGMNTEAFF.

The chain employs TRBV2 and TRBJ1-6, with D perhaps matching TRBD1 (6 bases). The CDR3 consists of 14 residues. CDR1 is SNHLY, CDR2 FYNNEI, per germline. Trimming removed 4 bases at V and 8 bases at J, with 12 bases between. The CDR3 sequence: CASSVQGWDSPLHF. In DNA, the CDR3 is TGTGCCAGCAGTGTACAGGGTTGGGATTCACCCCTCCACTTT.

This clonotype was recorded at least ten times. The rearrangement links TRBV4-1 to TRBJ1-1; D gene unclear. The germline CDR1 and CDR2 sequences are MGHRA and YSYEKL. The CDR3 sequence is 14 residues long. Trimming took 0 bases from V and 3 from J, leaving 8 bases between them. The CDR3 nucleotides read TGCGCCAGCAGCCAAGACTTAGGATACACTGAAGCTTTCTTT. Residues: CASSQDLGYTEAFF.

This clonotype was seen many times. This sequence joins TRBV6-5 and TRBJ1-3; 9 nucleotides align to TRBD1. This CDR3 comprises 16 residues. V was pared by 0 bases and J by 1 base, with 1 base of the junction left unmatched. In germline, CDR1 is MNHEY, CDR2 SVGAGI. Written as DNA, the CDR3 is TGTGCCAGCAGTTACTCGACAGGGGGTTCTGGAAACACCATATATTTT. Protein product: CASSYSTGGSGNTIYF.

Only a few counts were recorded for this clonotype. The J gene is TRBJ1-1, the V gene TRBV20-1; D perhaps matches TRBD1 (5 bases). CDR1 is DFQATT and CDR2 is SNEGSKA in the germline V gene (reference sequence). The V end lost 3 bases, the J end lost 6 bases, and 20 bases lay between the germline ends. CDR3 length: 15 amino acids. CDR3 DNA: TGCAGTGCTAGCCCCACTTGGGGGGAGGGTGCTGAAGCTTTCTTT. Translation gives CSASPTWGEGAEAFF.

This clonotype was observed many times. This chain joins TRBV5-8 and TRBJ1-5; D might be TRBD1 (6 bases). With 4 bases removed from V and 5 bases from J, the gap between germline ends came to 16 bases. Per germline, CDR1 SGHTS and CDR2 YDEGEE. The CDR3 is 15 residues long. CDR3 nucleotides: TGTGCCAGCAGCCGCCGGACAGTCCGGGATCAGCCCCAGCATTTT. It codes for CASSRRTVRDQPQHF.

Only a few counts were recorded for this clonotype. With a much larger clone just one base away, this may be a read error. The chain is built from TRBV7-9 and TRBJ2-7; the D is unclear. CDR1 is SEHNR, CDR2 FQNEAQ, per germline (reference sequence). The CDR3 is 12 amino acids. CDR3 sequence reads: CASSLLFYGQYF. The CDR3 DNA is TGTGCCAGCAGCTTACTTTTCTACGGGCAGTACTTC.

This chain uses TRBV5-1 with TRBJ1-1; the D is unclear. V lost 4 bases to trimming and J lost 1 base, with 11 bases between them. The CDR3 length is 14 residues. Germline V gene lookup returns CDR1 SGHRS and CDR2 YFSETQ. CDR3 in DNA: TGCGCCAGCAGCGCAACAGTAGCGAACACTGAAGCTTTCTTT. Its protein is CASSATVANTEAFF.

The V gene is TRBV19, the J gene TRBJ2-7; 9 bases fit TRBD1. CDR1 is LNHDA, CDR2 SQIVND, per germline (reference sequence). This CDR3 has 16 residues. V lost 5 bases and J lost 0; bases outside the gene matches: 8. CDR3 nucleotide sequence: TGTGCCAGTAGTCTTTGGACAGGGGAGTTCTCCTACGAGCAGTACTTC. Its protein product is CASSLWTGEFSYEQYF. The full variable domain, rest sourced from reference TRBV19 and TRBJ2-7, is DGGITQSPKYLFRKEGQNVTLSCEQNLNHDAMYWYRQDPGQGLRLIYYSQIVNDFQKGDIAEGYSVSREKKESFPLTVTSAQKNPTAFYLCASSLWTGEFSYEQYFGPGTRLTVT.

The rearrangement uses TRBV2 and TRBJ2-5; D call uncertain. The CDR3 is made up of 14 amino acids. Trimming stripped 4 bases from V and 9 bases from J, with 18 bases between. The V gene's germline CDR1 is SNHLY and CDR2 FYNNEI. CDR3 coding DNA: TGTGCCAGCAGTGGGACGGATAGCAATCAGCCCCAGTACTTC. Residues: CASSGTDSNQPQYF.

The chain uses TRBV29-1 and TRBJ2-1; D might be TRBD1 (5 bases). V gave up 1 base and J gave up 9 bases, with 16 bases separating them. Looked up from germline, CDR1 is SQVTM and CDR2 is ANQGSEA. CDR3 length equals 14 residues. CDR3: CSVEGGAGMGEQFF. The CDR3 nucleotides are TGCAGCGTTGAAGGTGGGGCAGGGATGGGTGAGCAGTTCTTC.

This chain connects TRBV29-1 to TRBJ1-5; tentative D call: TRBD1 (5 bases). The CDR3 consists of 13 residues. CDR1 SQVTM and CDR2 ANQGSEA come from the germline V gene. V lost 7 bases, J lost 3 bases, and 13 bases lay in between. In DNA form, the CDR3 reads TGCAGCGCCTCGGCAGGGCTCAATCAGCCCCAGCATTTT. Protein product: CSASAGLNQPQHF. Looking up the rest from reference TRBV29-1 and TRBJ1-5 gives the full variable domain: SAVISQKPSRDICQRGTSLTIQCQVDSQVTMMFWYRQQPGQSLTLIATANQGSEATYESGFVIDKFPISRPNLTFSTLTVSNMSPEDSSIYLCSASAGLNQPQHFGDGTRLSIL.

This chain uses TRBV7-9 with TRBJ2-7; possible D gene TRBD1, 6 bases. CDR1 and CDR2 from the germline V gene are SEHNR and FQNEAQ (reference sequence). The CDR3 totals 15 residues. With 5 bases removed from V and 0 bases from J, the gap between germline ends came to 14 bases. CDR3 in DNA: TGTGCCAGCAGCCCGCCCCAGGGGAGCTCCTACGAGCAGTACTTC. Encoded protein: CASSPPQGSSYEQYF. Drawing the rest from reference TRBV7-9 and TRBJ2-7, the complete variable domain is DTGVSQNPRHKITKRGQNVTFRCDPISEHNRLYWYRQTLGQGPEFLTYFQNEAQLEKSRLLSDRFSAERPKGSFSTLEIQRTEQGDSAMYLCASSPPQGSSYEQYFGPGTRLTVT.

The chain employs TRBV2 and TRBJ1-3; no reliable D call. This CDR3 region has 16 residues. In germline, CDR1 is SNHLY, CDR2 FYNNEI. The germline V and J ends were trimmed by 4 bases and 0 bases, with 13 bases remaining between them. The CDR3 sequence is CASSGKNYHSGNTIYF. CDR3 in DNA: TGTGCCAGCAGTGGCAAAAACTACCACTCTGGAAACACCATATATTTT.

This sequence joins TRBV10-2 and TRBJ1-6; tentative D call: TRBD1 (5 bases). The germline V and J ends were trimmed by 6 bases and 6 bases, with 18 bases remaining between them. CDR1 is WSHSY, CDR2 SAAADI, per germline. This CDR3 is built from 16 residues. CDR3 amino acids: CASRNVGAGRNSPLHF. DNA of the CDR3: TGCGCCAGCAGGAACGTAGGGGCGGGTCGTAATTCACCCCTCCACTTT.

V gene TRBV15 combines with J gene TRBJ2-7, with D maybe TRBD1 (6 bases). The CDR3 is 16 amino acids. From germline, CDR1 is LNHNV and CDR2 YYDKDF (reference sequence). V shed 3 bases and J shed 0 bases, with 15 bases lying between them. The CDR3 spells CATSRGNRELSYEQYF. The CDR3, as DNA: TGTGCCACCAGCAGGGGTAACAGGGAGCTCTCCTACGAGCAGTACTTC. Filled out from reference TRBV15 and TRBJ2-7, the complete variable domain reads DAMVIQNPRYQVTQFGKPVTLSCSQTLNHNVMYWYQQKSSQAPKLLFHYYDKDFNNEADTPDNFQSRRPNTSFCFLDIRSPGLGDTAMYLCATSRGNRELSYEQYFGPGTRLTVT.

This chain connects TRBV2 to TRBJ2-7; possible D gene TRBD2, 5 bases. CDR1 and CDR2 from the germline V gene are SNHLY and FYNNEI. The CDR3 has 15 amino acids. V gave up 10 bases and J gave up 6 bases, with 25 bases separating them. This CDR3 is CATRNPSTGELEQYF. The CDR3 DNA reads TGTGCCACCCGAAACCCTAGCACTGGAGAACTCGAGCAGTACTTC.

This clonotype appeared many times. This chain links TRBV5-1 with TRBJ1-5, with a tentative D call TRBD1 (6 bases). Deletions cut 2 bases from V and 7 bases from J, with 10 bases between. This CDR3 region has 13 residues. Germline-derived CDR1 and CDR2 are SGHRS and YFSETQ. The CDR3 DNA follows: TGCGCCAGCAGCTTCACAGGGAACCAGCCCCAGCATTTT. Its protein product is CASSFTGNQPQHF.

This clonotype was found many times. The V call is TRBV7-9, the J call TRBJ1-1; D call uncertain. Germline V gene lookup returns CDR1 SEHNR and CDR2 FQNEAQ (reference sequence). Trimming took 1 base from V and 11 from J, leaving 14 bases between them. The CDR3 sequence is 13 residues long. The CDR3 is CASSLDAGAVAFF. CDR3 sequence (DNA): TGTGCCAGCAGCTTAGATGCGGGCGCGGTCGCTTTCTTT.

This chain connects TRBV25-1 to TRBJ2-7; 12 positions match TRBD2. Trimming at V came to 7 bases and at J to 7 bases, leaving 8 bases not matched to a gene. The CDR3 length is 14 residues. The germline CDR1 and CDR2 sequences are MGHDK and SYGVNS. CDR3 in DNA: TGTGCCAGCATATCTACTAGCGGGAGGAGGGAGCAGTACTTC. Translating gives CASISTSGRREQYF.

The rearrangement links TRBV15 to TRBJ1-2; 9 bases fit TRBD1. The CDR3 spans 14 residues. The J segment lost 2 bases and the V segment lost 10 bases, leaving 8 bases of the junction unmatched. The germline CDR1 and CDR2 sequences are LNHNV and YYDKDF (reference sequence). CDR3 coding DNA: TGTGCCATCGGCCTTGACAGGGGGAACTATGGCTACACCTTC. This sequence encodes CAIGLDRGNYGYTF.

This clonotype was counted many times. The chain's CDR3 is CSGDSANTGELFF. CDR3 in DNA: TGCAGTGGAGACTCGGCGAACACCGGGGAGCTGTTTTTT. The chain is built from TRBV20-1 and TRBJ2-2, with unresolved D. This CDR3 region has 13 residues. CDR1 is DFQATT and CDR2 is SNEGSKA in the germline V gene (reference sequence). With 7 bases removed from V and 0 bases from J, the gap between germline ends came to 9 bases.

This chain connects TRBV7-9 to TRBJ1-2; perhaps TRBD1 as D (6 bases). Trimming took off 7 bases at V and 8 bases at J, with 20 bases between the two ends. Per the germline V gene, CDR1 is SEHNR and CDR2 is FQNEAQ (reference sequence). The CDR3 extends over 14 amino acids. The CDR3 region has the DNA TGTGCCAGCACCGGGGGGCGAGGGGAAAGCGGCTACACCTTC. Amino acid sequence: CASTGGRGESGYTF.

The chain carries TRBV10-3 and TRBJ2-1; the match to TRBD2 covers 12 bases. The CDR3 totals 14 residues. The germline CDR1 and CDR2 sequences are ENHRY and SYGVKD. The ends lost 10 bases at V and 10 bases at J; junction bases unmatched: 11. Here the CDR3 DNA reads TGTGCCACTCAAGAGACTAGCGGGAGAGGAGAGCAGTTCTTC. Translating it yields CATQETSGRGEQFF.

The gene calls are TRBV15 and TRBJ2-5; D call uncertain. Looked up from germline, CDR1 is LNHNV and CDR2 is YYDKDF (reference sequence). This CDR3 is 12 amino acids long. Trimming left V 2 bases short and J 3 bases short, with 4 bases between. The CDR3: CATSRSKETQYF. DNA for the CDR3: TGTGCCACCAGCAGATCTAAAGAGACCCAGTACTTC.

At least ten counts were recorded for this clonotype. The rearrangement links TRBV20-1 to TRBJ1-3; 9 bases line up with TRBD1. Germline V CDR1 and CDR2: DFQATT, SNEGSKA (reference sequence). After removal of 1 base from V and 4 bases from J, the junction contained 2 bases not matched to a gene. The CDR3 sequence is 14 residues long. The CDR3 loop reads CSARGTGVGNTIYF. CDR3 in DNA: TGCAGTGCTAGAGGGACAGGGGTCGGAAACACCATATATTTT.